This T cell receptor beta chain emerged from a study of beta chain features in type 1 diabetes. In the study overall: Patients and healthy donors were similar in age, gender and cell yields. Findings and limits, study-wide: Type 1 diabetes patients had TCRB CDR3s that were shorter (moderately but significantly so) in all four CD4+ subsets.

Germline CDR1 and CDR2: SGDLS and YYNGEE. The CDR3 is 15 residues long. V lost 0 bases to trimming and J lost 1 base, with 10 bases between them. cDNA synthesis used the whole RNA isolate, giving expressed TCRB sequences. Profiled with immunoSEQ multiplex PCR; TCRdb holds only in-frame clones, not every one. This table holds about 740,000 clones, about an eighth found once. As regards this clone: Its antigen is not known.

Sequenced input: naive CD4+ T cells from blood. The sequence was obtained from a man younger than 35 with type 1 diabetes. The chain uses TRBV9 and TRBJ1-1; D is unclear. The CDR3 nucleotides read TGTGCCAGCAGCGTAGAAGGCAGGCAGAACACTGAAGCTTTCTTT. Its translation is CASSVEGRQNTEAFF.